This TCR beta chain was documented in a study of PD-L1 blockade in urothelial cancer. Turning to the study itself: Samples came from 3 weeks, at the second dose, and 6 weeks into treatment.

Sequencing was performed with immunoSEQ multiplex PCR; in TCRdb, only in-frame clones are kept and a portion is missing. The sample has tens of thousands of clones, around 87% seen once; the top ten hold roughly 1.9%. The receptor comes from a man aged 50 or older with urothelial cancer. The sample here was PBMCs, taken around atezolizumab (anti-PD-L1) treatment.

The CDR3 nucleotides are TGTGCCAGTCCCGGGGGACCCTTGAGAGCGACTAATGAAAAACTGTTTTTT. Protein product: CASPGGPLRATNEKLFF. The rearrangement joins TRBV11-1 to TRBJ1-4; maybe TRBD1 (5 bases). With 9 bases removed from V and 2 bases from J, the gap between germline ends came to 22 bases. CDR1 and CDR2 from the germline V gene are SGHAT and FQDESV (reference sequence). This CDR3 spans 17 amino acids.